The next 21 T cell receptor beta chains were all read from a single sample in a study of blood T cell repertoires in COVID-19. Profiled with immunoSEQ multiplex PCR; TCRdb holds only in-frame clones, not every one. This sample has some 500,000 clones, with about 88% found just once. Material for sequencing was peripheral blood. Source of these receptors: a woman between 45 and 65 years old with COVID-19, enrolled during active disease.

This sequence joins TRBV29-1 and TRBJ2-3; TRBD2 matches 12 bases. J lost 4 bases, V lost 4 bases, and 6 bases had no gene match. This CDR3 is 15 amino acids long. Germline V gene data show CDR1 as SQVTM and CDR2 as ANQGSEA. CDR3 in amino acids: CSVVAASGGADTQYF. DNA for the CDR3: TGCAGCGTTGTAGCCGCTAGCGGGGGGGCAGATACGCAGTATTTT.

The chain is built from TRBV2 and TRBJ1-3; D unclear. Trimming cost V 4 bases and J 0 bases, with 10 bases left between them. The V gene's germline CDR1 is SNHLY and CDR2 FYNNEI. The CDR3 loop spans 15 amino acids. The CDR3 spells CASSGHDLSGNTIYF. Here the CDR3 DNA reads TGTGCCAGCAGTGGACATGACCTCTCTGGAAACACCATATATTTT.

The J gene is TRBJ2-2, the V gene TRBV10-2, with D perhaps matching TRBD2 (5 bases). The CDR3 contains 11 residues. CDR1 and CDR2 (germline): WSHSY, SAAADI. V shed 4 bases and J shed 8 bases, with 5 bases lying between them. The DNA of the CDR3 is TGCGCCAGCAGTGGCGGGGGGGAGCTGTTTTTT. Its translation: CASSGGGELFF.

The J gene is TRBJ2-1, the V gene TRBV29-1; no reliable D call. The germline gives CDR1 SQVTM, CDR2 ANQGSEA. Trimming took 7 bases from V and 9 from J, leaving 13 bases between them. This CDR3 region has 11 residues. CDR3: CSADFASEQFF. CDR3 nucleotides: TGCAGCGCCGACTTTGCGAGTGAGCAGTTCTTC.

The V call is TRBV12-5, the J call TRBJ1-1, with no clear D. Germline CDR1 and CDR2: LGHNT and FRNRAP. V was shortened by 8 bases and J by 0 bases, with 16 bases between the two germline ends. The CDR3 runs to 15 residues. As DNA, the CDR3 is TGTGCTAGTTCCCCGAGGATTTCGTTGAACACTGAAGCTTTCTTT. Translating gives CASSPRISLNTEAFF.

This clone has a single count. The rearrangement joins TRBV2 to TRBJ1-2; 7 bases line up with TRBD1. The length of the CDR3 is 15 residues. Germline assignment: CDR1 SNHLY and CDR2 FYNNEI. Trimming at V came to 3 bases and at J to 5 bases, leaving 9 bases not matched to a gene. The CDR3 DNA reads TGTGCCAGCAGTGATTCCCTCGGGACAGTATATGGCTACACCTTC. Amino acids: CASSDSLGTVYGYTF.

DNA for the CDR3: TGTGCCAGCAGCGGCCGACTTCACCTATCCTACGAGCAGTACTTC. As protein: CASSGRLHLSYEQYF. The rearrangement joins TRBV9 to TRBJ2-7; D not resolved. Germline lookup yields CDR1 SGDLS and CDR2 YYNGEE. Trimming pared 3 bases from V and 1 base from J, leaving 14 bases between. This CDR3 region has 15 residues.

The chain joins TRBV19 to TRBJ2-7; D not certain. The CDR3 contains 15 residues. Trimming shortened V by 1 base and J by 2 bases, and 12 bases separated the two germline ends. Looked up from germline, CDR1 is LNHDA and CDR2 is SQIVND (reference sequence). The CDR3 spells CASSIANRPTYEQYF. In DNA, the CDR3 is TGTGCCAGTAGTATAGCTAACAGACCAACCTACGAGCAGTACTTC.

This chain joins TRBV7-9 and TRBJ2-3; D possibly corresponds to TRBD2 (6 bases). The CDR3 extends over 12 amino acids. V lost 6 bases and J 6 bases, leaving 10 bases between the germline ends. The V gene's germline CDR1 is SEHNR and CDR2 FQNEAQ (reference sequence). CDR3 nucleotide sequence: TGTGCCAGCAGTCCCCGGGGGGATACGCAGTATTTT. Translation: CASSPRGDTQYF. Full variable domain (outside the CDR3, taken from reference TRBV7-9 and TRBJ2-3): DTGVSQNPRHKITKRGQNVTFRCDPISEHNRLYWYRQTLGQGPEFLTYFQNEAQLEKSRLLSDRFSAERPKGSFSTLEIQRTEQGDSAMYLCASSPRGDTQYFGPGTRLTVL.

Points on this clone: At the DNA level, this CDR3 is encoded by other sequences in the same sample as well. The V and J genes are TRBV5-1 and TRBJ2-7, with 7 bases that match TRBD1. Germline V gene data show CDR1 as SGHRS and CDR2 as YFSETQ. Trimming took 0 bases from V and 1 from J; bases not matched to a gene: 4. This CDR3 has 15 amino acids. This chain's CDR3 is CASSLVGGGSYEQYF. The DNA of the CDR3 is TGCGCCAGCAGCTTGGTAGGGGGCGGGTCCTACGAGCAGTACTTC.

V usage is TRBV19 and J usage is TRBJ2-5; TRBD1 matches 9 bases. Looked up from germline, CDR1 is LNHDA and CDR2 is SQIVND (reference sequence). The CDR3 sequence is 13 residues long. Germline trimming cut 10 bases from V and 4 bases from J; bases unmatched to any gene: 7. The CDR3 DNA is TGTGCCACCAAGGGACAGGGTGTAGAGACCCAGTACTTC. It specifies CATKGQGVETQYF. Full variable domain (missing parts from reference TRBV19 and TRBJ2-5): DGGITQSPKYLFRKEGQNVTLSCEQNLNHDAMYWYRQDPGQGLRLIYYSQIVNDFQKGDIAEGYSVSREKKESFPLTVTSAQKNPTAFYLCATKGQGVETQYFGPGTRLLVL.

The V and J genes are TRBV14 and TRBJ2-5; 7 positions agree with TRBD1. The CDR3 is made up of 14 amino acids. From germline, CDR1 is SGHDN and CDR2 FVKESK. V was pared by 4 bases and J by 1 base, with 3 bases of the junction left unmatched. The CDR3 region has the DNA TGTGCCAGCAGCCGAGGGACAGCCCAAGAGACCCAGTACTTC. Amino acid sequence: CASSRGTAQETQYF.

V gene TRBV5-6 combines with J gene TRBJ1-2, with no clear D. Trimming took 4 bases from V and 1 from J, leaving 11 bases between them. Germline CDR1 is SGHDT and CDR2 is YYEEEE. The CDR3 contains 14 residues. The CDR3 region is CASSAAANNYGYTF. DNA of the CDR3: TGTGCCAGCAGCGCGGCCGCTAATAACTATGGCTACACCTTC.

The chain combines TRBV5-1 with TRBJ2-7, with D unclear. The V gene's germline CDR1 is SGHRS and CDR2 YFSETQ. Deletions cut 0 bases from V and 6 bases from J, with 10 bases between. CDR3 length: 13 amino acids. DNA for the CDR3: TGCGCCAGCAGCTTGGGGCCCGCTTCCGAGCAGTACTTC. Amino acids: CASSLGPASEQYF.

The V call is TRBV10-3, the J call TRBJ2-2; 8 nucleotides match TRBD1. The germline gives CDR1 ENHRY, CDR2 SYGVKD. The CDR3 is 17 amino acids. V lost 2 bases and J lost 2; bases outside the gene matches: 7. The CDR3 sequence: CAISEKTGGINTGELFF. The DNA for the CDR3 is TGTGCCATCAGTGAGAAAACAGGGGGGATTAACACCGGGGAGCTGTTTTTT.

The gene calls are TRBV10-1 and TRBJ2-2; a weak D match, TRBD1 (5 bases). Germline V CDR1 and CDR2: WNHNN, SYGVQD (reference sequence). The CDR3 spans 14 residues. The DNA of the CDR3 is TGCGCAAGTTCAGGGCCGCTTCCCCGTGGGGAGCTGTTTTTT. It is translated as CASSGPLPRGELFF.

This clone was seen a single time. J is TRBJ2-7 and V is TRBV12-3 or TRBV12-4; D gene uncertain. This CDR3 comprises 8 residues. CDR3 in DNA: TGTGCCAGCGTATTTTACCAGGTC. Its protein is CASVFYQV.

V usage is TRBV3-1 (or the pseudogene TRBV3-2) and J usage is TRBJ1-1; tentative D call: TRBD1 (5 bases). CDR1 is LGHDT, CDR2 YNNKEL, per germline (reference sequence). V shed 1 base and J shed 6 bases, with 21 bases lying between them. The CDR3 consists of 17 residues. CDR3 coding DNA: TGTGCCAGCAGCCAAGGACGGCAGGGAATTCAGGGTCCTGAAGCTTTCTTT. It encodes CASSQGRQGIQGPEAFF.

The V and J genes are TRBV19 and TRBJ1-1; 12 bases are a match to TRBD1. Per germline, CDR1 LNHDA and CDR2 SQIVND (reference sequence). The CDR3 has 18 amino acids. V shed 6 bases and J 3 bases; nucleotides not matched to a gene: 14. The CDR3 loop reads CASRFPRAGQGADTEAFF. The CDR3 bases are TGTGCCAGTAGATTCCCCCGCGCGGGACAGGGGGCAGACACTGAAGCTTTCTTT. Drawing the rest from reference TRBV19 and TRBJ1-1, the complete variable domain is DGGITQSPKYLFRKEGQNVTLSCEQNLNHDAMYWYRQDPGQGLRLIYYSQIVNDFQKGDIAEGYSVSREKKESFPLTVTSAQKNPTAFYLCASRFPRAGQGADTEAFFGQGTRLTVV.

This CDR3 is CASSLDRAPYGYTF. The DNA of the CDR3 is TGCGCCAGCAGCTTGGACAGGGCTCCCTATGGCTACACCTTC. The chain employs TRBV5-1 and TRBJ1-2; possibly TRBD1 for D (6 bases). The CDR3 length is 14 residues. Deletions cut 0 bases from V and 4 bases from J, with 10 bases between. Germline values: CDR1 SGHRS, CDR2 YFSETQ.

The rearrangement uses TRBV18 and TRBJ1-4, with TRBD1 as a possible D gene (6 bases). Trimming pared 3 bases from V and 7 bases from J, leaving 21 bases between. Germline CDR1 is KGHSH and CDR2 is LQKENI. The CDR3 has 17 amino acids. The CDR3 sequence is CASSPSDETGRVEKLFF. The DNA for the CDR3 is TGTGCCAGCTCACCCTCCGACGAGACAGGCCGGGTTGAAAAACTGTTTTTT.